A selection of T cell receptor beta chains follows, all from one sample in a study of CD8+ T cells in alopecia areata. Clones were sequenced by immunoSEQ multiplex PCR, and TCRdb holds only the in-frame ones, with some missing. Of 100,000 or so clones listed, 55% to 75% are singletons. Specimen: CD8+ T cells sorted from blood, collected at approximately week 56, from a patient treated with tofacitinib. These receptors were obtained from a human donor with alopecia areata. CDR3s include the opening cysteine and the closing phenylalanine or tryptophan. Fields, in order: clone size, D gene, V gene, J gene, CDR3 protein, CDR3 DNA. The D gene is left open where the match is weak. The size of a clone is reported for some rows only, either as once, few or many, or as a class for expanded clones.

abundance: NA; d_gene: NA; v_gene: TRBV19; j_gene: TRBJ2-5; CDR3aa: CASTPAGSGTQYF; CDR3nt: TGTGCCAGTACCCCGGCCGGGTCCGGGACCCAGTACTTC
abundance: NA; d_gene: NA; v_gene: TRBV5-1; j_gene: TRBJ2-7; CDR3aa: CASSSTYEQYF; CDR3nt: TGCGCCAGCAGCTCCACCTACGAGCAGTACTTC
abundance: NA; d_gene: NA; v_gene: TRBV11-2; j_gene: TRBJ2-7; CDR3aa: CASSFDGYEQYF; CDR3nt: TGTGCCAGCAGCTTCGACGGCTACGAGCAGTACTTC
abundance: NA; d_gene: TRBD1; v_gene: TRBV29-1; j_gene: TRBJ2-1; CDR3aa: CSAPGDRGNEQFF; CDR3nt: TGCAGCGCCCCGGGGGACAGGGGGAATGAGCAGTTCTTC
abundance: few; d_gene: TRBD1; v_gene: TRBV9; j_gene: TRBJ2-5; CDR3aa: CASSTGTGEETQYF; CDR3nt: TGTGCCAGCAGCACAGGGACAGGAGAAGAGACCCAGTACTTC
abundance: NA; d_gene: TRBD2; v_gene: TRBV4-1; j_gene: TRBJ2-4; CDR3aa: CASSEAGENIQYF; CDR3nt: TGCGCCAGCAGCGAAGCGGGGGAGAACATTCAGTACTTC
abundance: NA; d_gene: TRBD1; v_gene: TRBV29-1; j_gene: TRBJ2-2; CDR3aa: CSVTGVTGELFF; CDR3nt: TGCAGCGTGACAGGGGTTACCGGGGAGCTGTTTTTT
abundance: NA; d_gene: NA; v_gene: TRBV6-9; j_gene: TRBJ2-1; CDR3aa: CASSYCPGPPYNEQFF; CDR3nt: TGTGCCAGCAGTTATTGTCCCGGGCCCCCGTACAATGAGCAGTTCTTC
abundance: few; d_gene: TRBD1; v_gene: TRBV27; j_gene: TRBJ1-2; CDR3aa: CASSGPGGANGYTF; CDR3nt: TGTGCCAGCAGCGGACCAGGGGGCGCGAATGGCTACACCTTC
abundance: NA; d_gene: NA; v_gene: TRBV13; j_gene: TRBJ2-5; CDR3aa: CASSLTGNDRETQYF; CDR3nt: TGTGCCAGCAGCCTTACAGGGAACGATCGAGAGACCCAGTACTTC
abundance: few; d_gene: NA; v_gene: TRBV9; j_gene: TRBJ1-5; CDR3aa: CASSVEAGWDQPQHF; CDR3nt: TGTGCCAGCAGCGTAGAGGCAGGGTGGGATCAGCCCCAGCATTTT
abundance: few; d_gene: NA; v_gene: TRBV15; j_gene: TRBJ2-1; CDR3aa: CATSREEKPTYNEQFF; CDR3nt: TGTGCCACCAGCAGAGAAGAGAAACCAACCTACAATGAGCAGTTCTTC
abundance: NA; d_gene: NA; v_gene: TRBV29-1; j_gene: TRBJ1-1; CDR3aa: CSVEDGAGGTEAFF; CDR3nt: TGCAGCGTTGAAGATGGTGCGGGTGGCACTGAAGCTTTCTTT
abundance: few; d_gene: NA; v_gene: TRBV29-1; j_gene: TRBJ1-2; CDR3aa: CSVIDSPRGYGYTF; CDR3nt: TGCAGCGTTATCGACTCTCCGCGCGGCTATGGCTACACCTTC
abundance: NA; d_gene: TRBD1; v_gene: TRBV23-1; j_gene: TRBJ1-4; CDR3aa: CASSHGKARDRQHEKLFF; CDR3nt: TGCGCCAGCAGTCACGGCAAAGCCCGGGACAGACAACATGAAAAACTGTTTTTT